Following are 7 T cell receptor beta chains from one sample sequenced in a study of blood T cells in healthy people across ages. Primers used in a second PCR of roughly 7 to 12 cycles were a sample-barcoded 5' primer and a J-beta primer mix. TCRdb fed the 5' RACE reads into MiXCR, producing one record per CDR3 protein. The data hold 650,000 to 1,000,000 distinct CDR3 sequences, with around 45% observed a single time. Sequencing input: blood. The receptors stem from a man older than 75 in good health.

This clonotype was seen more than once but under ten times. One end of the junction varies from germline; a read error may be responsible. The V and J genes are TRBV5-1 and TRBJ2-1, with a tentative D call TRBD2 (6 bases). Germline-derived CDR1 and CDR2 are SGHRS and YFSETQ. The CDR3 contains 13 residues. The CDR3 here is CASSVGGNNEQFF. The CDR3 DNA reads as TGTGCCAGCAGCGTAGGCGGGAACAATGAGCAGTTCTTC.

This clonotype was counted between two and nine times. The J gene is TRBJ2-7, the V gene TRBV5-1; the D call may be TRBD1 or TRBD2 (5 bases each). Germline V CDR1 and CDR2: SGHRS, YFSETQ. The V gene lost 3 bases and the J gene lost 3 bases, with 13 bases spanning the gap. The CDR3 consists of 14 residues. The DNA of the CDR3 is TGCGCCAGCAGCTCCGGGACGCCGATCTACGAGCAGTACTTC. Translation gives CASSSGTPIYEQYF.

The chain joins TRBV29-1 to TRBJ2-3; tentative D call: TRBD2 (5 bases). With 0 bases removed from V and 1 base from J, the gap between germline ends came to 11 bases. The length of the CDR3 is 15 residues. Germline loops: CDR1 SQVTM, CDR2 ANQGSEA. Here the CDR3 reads CSVEDVDGGTDTQYF. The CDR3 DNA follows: TGCAGCGTTGAAGATGTCGACGGGGGCACAGATACGCAGTATTTT.

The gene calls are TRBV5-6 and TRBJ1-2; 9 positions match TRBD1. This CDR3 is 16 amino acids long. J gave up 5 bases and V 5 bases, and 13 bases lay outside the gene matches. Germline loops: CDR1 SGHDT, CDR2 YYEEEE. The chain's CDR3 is CASSSQPGQGFYGYTF. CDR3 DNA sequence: TGTGCCAGCAGTTCCCAACCGGGACAGGGTTTTTATGGCTACACCTTC.

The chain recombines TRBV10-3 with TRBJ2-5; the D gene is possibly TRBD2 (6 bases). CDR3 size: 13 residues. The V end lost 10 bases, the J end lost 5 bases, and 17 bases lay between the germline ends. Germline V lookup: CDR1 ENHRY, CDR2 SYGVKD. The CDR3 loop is CATSGSLGETQYF. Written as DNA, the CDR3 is TGTGCCACAAGCGGGTCCCTGGGGGAGACCCAGTACTTC.

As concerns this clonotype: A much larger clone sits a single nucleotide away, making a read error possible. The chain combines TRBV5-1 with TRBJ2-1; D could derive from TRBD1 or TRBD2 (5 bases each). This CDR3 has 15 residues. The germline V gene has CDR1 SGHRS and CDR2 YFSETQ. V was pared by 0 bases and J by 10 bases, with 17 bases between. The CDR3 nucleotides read TGCGCCAGCAGCTTGGTCGCAGGGAGCTCCTACGAGCAGTTCTTC. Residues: CASSLVAGSSYEQFF.

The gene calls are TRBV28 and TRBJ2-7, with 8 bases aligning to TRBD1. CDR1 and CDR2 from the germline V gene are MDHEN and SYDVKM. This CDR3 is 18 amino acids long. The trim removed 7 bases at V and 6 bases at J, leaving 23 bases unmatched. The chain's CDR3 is CASIRGQGAALLVGEQYF. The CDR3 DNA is TGTGCCAGCATTCGTGGACAGGGAGCCGCTCTCCTGGTGGGCGAGCAGTACTTC.